These 31 T cell receptor beta chains came from one sample sequenced in a study of regulatory T cells in long-lasting Graves disease. Sequencing libraries for TCR beta were prepared with iRepertoire HTBI primers and Arm-PCR of CDR3 regions. TCRdb used MiXCR to reprocess the multiplex PCR reads, holding one entry per CDR3 protein. This sample carries fewer than 400,000 distinct CDR3 sequences, about 20% of them seen once, and the ten largest clones take about a fifth. Time point indicated: persistent/refractory GD, antithyroid drugs over 5 years with positive TRAb. Construction of the TCR library relied on RNA isolated from PBMCs. The sequences come from peripheral blood mononuclear cells (PBMCs), collected when the disease was refractory, from a patient treated with antithyroid drugs. The receptors originated from a female donor with Graves disease.

This chain connects TRBV10-3 to TRBJ2-1; possible D gene TRBD2, 5 bases. The CDR3 is 14 residues long. Germline values: CDR1 ENHRY, CDR2 SYGVKD. V lost 3 bases and J 5 bases, leaving 11 bases between the germline ends. CDR3 coding DNA: TGTGCCATCAGTGAATCGGGGATCCACAATGAGCAGTTCTTC. Residues: CAISESGIHNEQFF.

The chain carries TRBV2 and TRBJ2-1; D remains unclear. Germline CDR1 reads SNHLY; CDR2 reads FYNNEI. This CDR3 contains 13 residues. Trimming pared 9 bases from V and 2 bases from J, leaving 11 bases between. CDR3 protein: CASEIETYNEQFF. As DNA, the CDR3 is TGTGCCAGTGAGATCGAGACCTACAATGAGCAGTTCTTC.

This sequence joins TRBV7-8 and TRBJ2-7; no reliable D call. The V gene lost 5 bases and the J gene lost 0 bases, with 17 bases spanning the gap. The CDR3 sequence is 16 residues long. Per germline, CDR1 SGHVS and CDR2 FQNEAQ. The CDR3 nucleotides read TGTGCCAGCAGCAGAACAGCAAGTTCGGACTCCTACGAGCAGTACTTC. This gives the protein CASSRTASSDSYEQYF.

The J gene is TRBJ2-5, the V gene TRBV20-1; D call uncertain. This CDR3 region has 13 residues. V dropped 2 bases and J dropped 3 bases, with 10 bases sitting between them. Germline CDR1 reads DFQATT; CDR2 reads SNEGSKA (reference sequence). The CDR3 DNA follows: TGCAGTGCTAGAAGGAATGTAAAAGAGACCCAGTACTTC. This gives the protein CSARRNVKETQYF.

At least ten counts were recorded for this clonotype. The gene calls are TRBV12-3 or TRBV12-4 and TRBJ2-5; 12 nucleotides line up with TRBD1. With V trimmed by 5 bases and J by 5 bases, 9 bases remained unmatched. This CDR3 comprises 16 residues. CDR3 sequence (DNA): TGTGCCAGCAGTGGGACCGGGACAGGGGGCGCGGAGACCCAGTACTTC. The encoded protein is CASSGTGTGGAETQYF.

As for this clonotype: A much larger clonotype is one base distant, so this may be a read error. V gene TRBV28 combines with J gene TRBJ2-7, with D possibly being TRBD2 (5 bases). The V end lost 5 bases, the J end lost 2 bases, and 13 bases lay between the germline ends. Per germline, CDR1 MDHEN and CDR2 SYDVKM. The CDR3 is made up of 14 amino acids. CDR3 in amino acids: CASSKEDWTYEQYF. CDR3 DNA sequence: TGTGCCAGCAGTAAGGAGGACTGGACCTACGAGCAGTACTTC. Full variable domain (outside the CDR3, taken from reference TRBV28 and TRBJ2-7): DVKVTQSSRYLVKRTGEKVFLECVQDMDHENMFWYRQDPGLGLRLIYFSYDVKMKEKGDIPEGYSVSREKKERFSLILESASTNQTSMYLCASSKEDWTYEQYFGPGTRLTVT.

The sample holds a few counts of this clonotype. The chain recombines TRBV6-1 with TRBJ1-1; no reliable D call. Trimming took 6 bases from V and 0 from J, leaving 8 bases between them. The CDR3 spans 13 residues. The germline CDR1 and CDR2 sequences are MNHNS and SASEGT. For the CDR3, the DNA is TGTGCCAGCAGGAGGGATATGAACACTGAAGCTTTCTTT. Translating it yields CASRRDMNTEAFF.

This clonotype was seen only a few times. This chain uses TRBV5-5 with TRBJ2-5; D could derive from TRBD1 or TRBD2 (5 bases each). V was shortened by 0 bases and J by 2 bases, with 17 bases between the two germline ends. Germline-derived CDR1 and CDR2 are SGHKS and YYEKEE (reference sequence). The CDR3 has 17 residues. As DNA, the CDR3 is TGTGCCAGCAGCTTGGCTCTAGTTTGGGGACCGCAAGAGACCCAGTACTTC. It specifies CASSLALVWGPQETQYF.

This clonotype was detected many times. The V and J genes are TRBV11-3 and TRBJ2-7; no clear D. CDR1 is SGHNT and CDR2 is YENEEA in the germline V gene. The CDR3 contains 15 residues. Trimming took off 3 bases at V and 1 base at J, with 13 bases between the two ends. The CDR3 DNA is TGTGCCAGCAGCTTTAGGCCAGCAACTTCCTACGAGCAGTACTTC. This sequence encodes CASSFRPATSYEQYF.

In its sample, this clonotype was seen many times. This rearrangement joins TRBV28 to TRBJ1-2, with D possibly being TRBD1 (6 bases). The CDR3 loop spans 14 amino acids. With 5 bases removed from V and 4 bases from J, the gap between germline ends came to 14 bases. In germline, CDR1 is MDHEN, CDR2 SYDVKM. This chain's CDR3 is CASSEDSRIYGYTF. Written as DNA, the CDR3 is TGTGCCAGCAGTGAGGACAGCCGCATCTATGGCTACACCTTC.

The chain couples TRBV7-2 to TRBJ2-2, with a tentative D call TRBD1 (6 bases). The germline V gene encodes CDR1 SGHTA and CDR2 FQGNSA. This CDR3 contains 16 residues. V lost 2 bases and J lost 3, with 13 bases in between. The CDR3: CASSLTGRWDTGELFF. In nucleotides, the CDR3 is TGTGCCAGCAGCTTAACAGGGCGGTGGGACACCGGGGAGCTGTTTTTT. Supplemented by reference TRBV7-2 and TRBJ2-2, the full variable domain reads GAGVSQSPSNKVTEKGKDVELRCDPISGHTALYWYRQSLGQGLEFLIYFQGNSAPDKSGLPSDRFSAERTGGSVSTLTIQRTQQEDSAVYLCASSLTGRWDTGELFFGEGSRLTVL.

The chain links TRBV20-1 to TRBJ2-7; D possibly matches TRBD1 or TRBD2 (6 bases each). With 0 bases removed from V and 0 bases from J, the gap between germline ends came to 12 bases. Germline V gene data show CDR1 as DFQATT and CDR2 as SNEGSKA (reference sequence). The CDR3 has 15 amino acids. The CDR3 loop reads CSARDVGGPSYEQYF. CDR3 coding DNA: TGCAGTGCTAGAGATGTGGGGGGCCCCTCCTACGAGCAGTACTTC.

This clonotype was observed a handful of times. The chain carries TRBV28 and TRBJ2-2, with TRBD2 identical over 9 bases. J lost 3 bases, V lost 1 base, and 18 bases had no gene match. The length of the CDR3 is 21 residues. The germline CDR1 and CDR2 sequences are MDHEN and SYDVKM. The CDR3 spells CASSLSFEWASGTHDTGELFF. The CDR3, as DNA: TGTGCCAGCAGTTTATCTTTTGAATGGGCTAGCGGGACCCATGACACCGGGGAGCTGTTTTTT.

This clonotype came up many times. V and J are TRBV28 and TRBJ1-5; 7 bases are shared with TRBD1. The CDR3 is made up of 16 amino acids. The germline V gene encodes CDR1 MDHEN and CDR2 SYDVKM. After removal of 6 bases from V and 2 bases from J, the junction contained 10 bases not matched to a gene. The CDR3 DNA is TGTGCCAGCAGGACTGACAGGGTGTTTCGCAATCAGCCCCAGCATTTT. Translating gives CASRTDRVFRNQPQHF.

This clonotype was recorded a few times. The J gene is TRBJ2-3, the V gene TRBV6-9, with D uncertain. V was trimmed by 4 bases and J by 5 bases, leaving 16 bases between them. Germline V lookup: CDR1 MNHGY, CDR2 SVAAGI. This CDR3 region has 15 residues. The chain's CDR3 is CASSSAASKRDTQYF. CDR3 DNA: TGTGCCAGCAGTTCCGCCGCCTCTAAGAGAGATACGCAGTATTTT.

This clonotype was observed at least ten times. The chain uses TRBV27 and TRBJ2-5, with D perhaps matching TRBD1 (6 bases). Trimming left V 0 bases short and J 7 bases short, with 15 bases between. The CDR3 runs to 15 residues. Germline V lookup: CDR1 MNHEY, CDR2 SMNVEV (reference sequence). The CDR3 loop is CASSLSRGGTGTQYF. The CDR3 DNA is TGTGCCAGCAGTTTATCCAGGGGTGGGACGGGGACCCAGTACTTC.

The rearrangement joins TRBV6-1 to TRBJ1-5; 7 bases agree with TRBD1. The germline V gene has CDR1 MNHNS and CDR2 SASEGT. With 5 bases clipped from V and 1 base from J, the junction kept 5 bases outside the gene matches. This CDR3 has 15 amino acids. As DNA, the CDR3 is TGTGCCAGCAGTCCCGACAGGGCAAGCAATCAGCCCCAGCATTTT. It is translated as CASSPDRASNQPQHF.

The chain uses TRBV11-2 and TRBJ2-1, with TRBD2 matching over 7 bases. The V and J ends lost 7 bases and 4 bases, in that order; junction bases with no gene match: 7. CDR1 SGHAT and CDR2 FQNNGV come from the germline V gene. The CDR3 has 14 residues. The CDR3 DNA reads TGTGCCAGCATCACTATTAGCGGGTACAATGAGCAGTTCTTC. Amino acid sequence: CASITISGYNEQFF.

The chain recombines TRBV7-2 with TRBJ2-3; no clear D. Per germline, CDR1 SGHTA and CDR2 FQGNSA. There are 14 residues in the CDR3. V lost 1 base and J 2 bases, leaving 7 bases between the germline ends. The CDR3 reads CASSLGLVTDTQYF. CDR3 nucleotides: TGTGCCAGCAGCTTAGGTTTGGTCACAGATACGCAGTATTTT.

This clonotype was recorded once. The chain carries TRBV7-2 and TRBJ1-2; 9 nucleotides line up with TRBD1. Germline CDR1 reads SGHTA; CDR2 reads FQGNSA. With V trimmed by 4 bases and J by 7 bases, 7 bases remained unmatched. This CDR3 has 14 amino acids. The CDR3, as DNA: TGTGCCAGCAGCTCCGGGACAGGGTTGTTTGGCTACACCTTC. Translated, it gives CASSSGTGLFGYTF. Full variable domain (rest looked up from reference TRBV7-2 and TRBJ1-2): GAGVSQSPSNKVTEKGKDVELRCDPISGHTALYWYRQSLGQGLEFLIYFQGNSAPDKSGLPSDRFSAERTGGSVSTLTIQRTQQEDSAVYLCASSSGTGLFGYTFGSGTRLTVV.

This clonotype was seen more than once but under ten times. This rearrangement joins TRBV5-8 to TRBJ2-3, with D perhaps TRBD2 (5 bases). The CDR3 is 15 amino acids. V gave up 3 bases and J gave up 0 bases, with 11 bases separating them. Germline V gene data show CDR1 as SGHTS and CDR2 as YDEGEE. The CDR3 loop reads CASSWEMGSTDTQYF. DNA of the CDR3: TGTGCCAGCAGCTGGGAGATGGGGAGCACAGATACGCAGTATTTT.

This clonotype was seen more than once but under ten times. The chain recombines TRBV7-6 with TRBJ2-5; 9 bases agree with TRBD2. The trim removed 2 bases at V and 2 bases at J, leaving 9 bases unmatched. Germline V gene data show CDR1 as SGHVS and CDR2 as FNYEAQ. CDR3 length: 17 amino acids. CDR3 nucleotide sequence: TGTGCCAGCAGCTTAATCCCGATGACTAGCGGACAAGAGACCCAGTACTTC. Its protein is CASSLIPMTSGQETQYF.

This clonotype showed up many times. The chain carries TRBV7-6 and TRBJ2-7; D possibly corresponds to TRBD1 (5 bases). CDR3 length: 14 residues. The germline V gene has CDR1 SGHVS and CDR2 FNYEAQ. The V gene lost 2 bases and the J gene lost 7 bases, with 15 bases spanning the gap. CDR3 loop: CASSLLLGAREQYF. DNA of the CDR3: TGTGCCAGCAGCTTACTTCTTGGGGCGCGGGAGCAGTACTTC.

In its sample, this clonotype was seen a few times. This sequence joins TRBV3-1 and TRBJ2-2, with D possibly TRBD2 on 5 matching bases. Trimming removed 4 bases from V and 8 bases from J, with 14 bases in between. This CDR3 has 14 residues. Germline CDR1 and CDR2: LGHDT and YNNKEL (reference sequence). The CDR3 loop reads CASSPDFFGGELFF. Written as DNA, the CDR3 is TGTGCCAGCAGCCCGGACTTCTTCGGGGGGGAGCTGTTTTTT.

There are a few counts of this clonotype. This chain joins TRBV6-5 and TRBJ2-7; no clear D gene. Trimming stripped 4 bases from V and 2 bases from J, with 9 bases between. Germline V CDR1 and CDR2: MNHEY, SVGAGI. There are 13 residues in the CDR3. The CDR3 region has the DNA TGTGCCAGCAGTTCCTTTCTGGCCTACGAGCAGTACTTC. It codes for CASSSFLAYEQYF.

V and J are TRBV20-1 and TRBJ1-2, with D possibly being TRBD1 (6 bases). CDR1 and CDR2 from the germline V gene are DFQATT and SNEGSKA (reference sequence). CDR3 size: 13 residues. Trimming took off 5 bases at V and 9 bases at J, with 19 bases between the two ends. CDR3 loop: CSAPGTKEASYTF. CDR3 nucleotides: TGCAGTGCTCCCGGGACAAAGGAGGCTAGCTACACCTTC.

This clonotype occurred many times. The chain links TRBV7-2 to TRBJ2-7; D gene unclear. The ends were cut back, 1 base at V and 5 bases at J, with 15 bases in the middle. Germline V gives CDR1 SGHTA, CDR2 FQGNSA. This CDR3 region has 15 residues. The CDR3: CASSLDGLLGDEQYF. The CDR3 coding sequence is TGTGCCAGCAGCTTAGACGGTCTATTGGGTGACGAGCAGTACTTC.

This chain connects TRBV6-5 to TRBJ2-2; D is undetermined. The CDR3 is 12 amino acids. The ends were cut back, 1 base at V and 7 bases at J, with 4 bases in the middle. Germline loops: CDR1 MNHEY, CDR2 SVGAGI. The CDR3 DNA follows: TGTGCCAGCAGTTACTTCGGCGGGGAGCTGTTTTTT. Its translation is CASSYFGGELFF.

This clonotype was found many times. V gene TRBV7-2 combines with J gene TRBJ2-7, with D maybe TRBD1 (6 bases). Trimming took 5 bases from V and 4 from J, leaving 15 bases between them. Germline values: CDR1 SGHTA, CDR2 FQGNSA. This CDR3 comprises 14 residues. CDR3 loop: CASSPGHRIYEQYF. The CDR3 region has the DNA TGTGCCAGCAGCCCGGGACACCGAATTTACGAGCAGTACTTC.

The V call is TRBV7-2, the J call TRBJ2-1; D might be TRBD1 or TRBD2, each matching 7 bases. Germline assignment: CDR1 SGHTA and CDR2 FQGNSA. The CDR3 extends over 18 amino acids. The V and J ends lost 6 bases and 0 bases respectively, with 21 bases between them. The CDR3 nucleotides are TGTGCCAGCAGTTCCAGGGGGGGCCAAACGAGCTCCTACAATGAGCAGTTCTTC. Encoded protein: CASSSRGGQTSSYNEQFF.

This chain joins TRBV7-2 and TRBJ1-3; 7 nucleotides line up with TRBD1. Germline V CDR1 and CDR2: SGHTA, FQGNSA. CDR3 length: 13 residues. The V segment lost 6 bases and the J segment 9 bases; nucleotides outside the gene matches: 8. CDR3 region: CASRTGFWGTIYF. The CDR3 nucleotides read TGTGCCAGCAGGACAGGGTTCTGGGGCACCATATATTTT.